This entry lists 10 T cell receptor beta chains sequenced from one sample in a study of T cells in Graves' hyperthyroidism and ophthalmopathy. The CDR3 regions of TCR beta were amplified from RNA transcripts. TCR CDR3 regions were first amplified by RT-PCR with HTBI primers. TCRdb reprocessed the multiplex PCR reads with MiXCR, giving one entry per CDR3 protein. The profile shows approximately 200,000 distinct CDR3 sequences, 15% to 20% of them singletons. The material sequenced was blood. The receptors originated from a man aged 35 to 55 with Graves' hyperthyroidism.

This clonotype was counted at least ten times. The genes are TRBV18 and TRBJ2-5, with a tentative D call TRBD1 (6 bases). The V and J ends lost 3 bases and 2 bases respectively, with 10 bases between them. Germline CDR1 KGHSH, CDR2 LQKENI. The CDR3 covers 14 residues. Written as DNA, the CDR3 is TGTGCCAGCTCACCGGCAGGGGCACAAGAGACCCAGTACTTC. Translating gives CASSPAGAQETQYF.

This clonotype was seen many times. The chain has TRBV7-2 and TRBJ1-1; no clear D gene. The CDR3 runs 12 residues. The V gene lost 2 bases and the J gene lost 5 bases, with 6 bases spanning the gap. Germline CDR1 is SGHTA and CDR2 is FQGNSA. The CDR3, as DNA: TGTGCCAGCAGCTTACTGTCAACTGAAGCTTTCTTT. This codes for CASSLLSTEAFF.

Ten or more counts support this clonotype. The V call is TRBV12-3 or TRBV12-4, the J call TRBJ1-5, with D perhaps TRBD1 (5 bases). V gave up 2 bases and J gave up 3 bases, with 8 bases separating them. The CDR3 runs to 14 residues. CDR3 DNA: TGTGCCAGCAGTTTACGACAGTCCAATCAGCCCCAGCATTTT. Translation: CASSLRQSNQPQHF.

Ten or more counts support this clonotype. The rearrangement links TRBV5-1 to TRBJ2-7; weak D call: TRBD1 (6 bases). The CDR3 spans 15 residues. The V and J ends lost 0 bases and 1 base respectively, with 11 bases between them. CDR1 is SGHRS, CDR2 YFSETQ, per germline. As DNA, the CDR3 is TGCGCCAGCAGCTTGGCCGAAGGACAGTCCTACGAGCAGTACTTC. It yields the protein CASSLAEGQSYEQYF.

The CDR3 nucleotides read TGCGCCAGCAGCGGGGACGGAGAGACTGAAGCTTTCTTT. Translated: CASSGDGETEAFF. The chain links TRBV5-1 to TRBJ1-1; weak D call: TRBD1 (5 bases). Germline CDR1 is SGHRS and CDR2 is YFSETQ. The CDR3 is 13 residues long. The V end was cut by 4 bases, the J end by 5 bases, with 12 bases between.

This clonotype was seen many times. The chain is built from TRBV27 and TRBJ2-2; no reliable D call. CDR1 and CDR2 from the germline V gene are MNHEY and SMNVEV (reference sequence). V lost 2 bases to trimming and J lost 0 bases, with 4 bases between them. The CDR3 covers 14 residues. CDR3 nucleotides: TGTGCCAGCAGTTTAAGTCCGAACACCGGGGAGCTGTTTTTT. Translating it yields CASSLSPNTGELFF.

This clonotype has at least ten counts. The chain recombines TRBV12-3 or TRBV12-4 with TRBJ1-1, with D hard to call. Trimming stripped 2 bases from V and 5 bases from J, with 9 bases between. CDR3 size: 13 residues. Written as DNA, the CDR3 is TGTGCCAGCAGTTTATACGCGCGGACTGAAGCTTTCTTT. The encoded protein is CASSLYARTEAFF.

A few counts support this clonotype. V and J are TRBV10-2 and TRBJ2-2, with D perhaps matching TRBD2 (6 bases). CDR3 size: 14 residues. Trimming shortened V by 6 bases and J by 2 bases, and 10 bases separated the two germline ends. In germline, CDR1 is WSHSY, CDR2 SAAADI. CDR3 protein: CASRVSGNTGELFF. The DNA for the CDR3 is TGCGCCAGCAGGGTTAGCGGTAACACCGGGGAGCTGTTTTTT.

This clonotype was detected many times. This chain links TRBV11-2 with TRBJ2-3; perhaps TRBD2 as D (5 bases). Germline lookup yields CDR1 SGHAT and CDR2 FQNNGV. The CDR3 contains 15 residues. Trimming stripped 3 bases from V and 0 bases from J, with 10 bases between. CDR3 region: CASSFRGASTDTQYF. CDR3 coding DNA: TGTGCCAGCAGCTTTCGGGGAGCTAGCACAGATACGCAGTATTTT.

At least ten counts were recorded for this clonotype. The chain uses TRBV28 and TRBJ2-1; perhaps D is TRBD1 or TRBD2 (6 bases each). CDR1 and CDR2 from the germline V gene are MDHEN and SYDVKM. The CDR3 contains 16 residues. V lost 3 bases and J 2 bases, leaving 14 bases between the germline ends. CDR3 nucleotides: TGTGCCAGCAGTTTGGGGGGCGTTTTTCCCTACAATGAGCAGTTCTTC. Its translation is CASSLGGVFPYNEQFF.